This TCR beta chain was obtained from a study of T cells in Graves' hyperthyroidism and ophthalmopathy. What was amplified from RNA transcripts were TCR beta CDR3 regions. Initially, a first-round RT-PCR of the TCR CDR3 employed the HTBI primer set. TCRdb fed the multiplex PCR reads into MiXCR, producing one record per CDR3 protein. The table records about 710,000 distinct CDR3 sequences, approximately 16% of them present only once. With a duration under 2 months, the hyperthyroidism was newly diagnosed in patients aged 18 to 65. CDR3 length equals 14 residues. CDR1 and CDR2 from the germline V gene are MDHEN and SYDVKM. V gave up 6 bases and J gave up 5 bases; unmatched junction bases: 9.

This chain joins TRBV28 and TRBJ1-2, with 7 bases that match TRBD1. This TCR came from a man between 18 and 35 years old with Graves' hyperthyroidism. The specimen was blood. The DNA for the CDR3 is TGTGCCAGCAGCATACAGGGGCCTAGATATGGCTACACCTTC. Amino acid sequence: CASSIQGPRYGYTF.